This T cell receptor beta chain is from a study of post-analysis software for immune sequencing data. Whole-study results and caveats: Five TRBV segments were significantly more frequent in patients than in controls. TRBV5-6, TRBV5-1 and TRBV20-1 were among these segments. Normalized Chao1 diversity was significantly reduced in patients versus controls.

Included in the TCR beta cDNA libraries were unique molecular identifiers. Each sample of roughly 0.95 to 10 million input T cells yielded 500,000 or so cDNA molecules, so each molecule approximated one T cell. Each CDR3 protein gets one entry after TCRdb re-called the PCR reads with MiXCR. The sample contains 600,000 to 750,000 distinct CDR3 sequences, 59% of which appear only once. Worth noting for this clonotype: Antigen specificity is unknown. No DNA is shown, since the ends of the CDR3 on it are uncertain; the CDR3 is the one TCRdb lists.

Including both end residues, the CDR3 is 17 amino acids long. Looked up from germline, CDR1 is SGHKS and CDR2 is YYEKEE (reference sequence). This clonotype originated in a girl between 2 and 10 years old with multiple sclerosis. The sequencing sample was made of blood. The rearrangement joins TRBV5-5 to TRBJ2-5. The CDR3 sequence is CASSLYFGSGDLLEQYF.